This note documents a single T cell receptor beta chain sequence. Trimming cost V 7 bases and J 4 bases; bases outside gene matches: 5. This CDR3 contains 14 residues. Germline lookup yields CDR1 SEHNR and CDR2 FQNEAQ (reference sequence). As originally analysed: Quantification of nucleated cells was approximated via reference gene primer amplification. Libraries were prepared by immunoSEQ multiplex PCR; TCRdb keeps only in-frame clonotypes and omits some of them. The DNA gave D and trimming, while V, J and clone size come from that table. This repertoire shows some 41,000 clones, about 89% found once; its top ten account for 15% to 18%. This entry is derived from a study of blood T cell repertoires in COVID-19. Study context: Some COVID-19 samples were acute and others convalescent; all came from the United States, Italy and Spain.

The sequence derives from a man between 70 and 80 years old with active COVID-19. V is TRBV7-9 and J is TRBJ1-4, with TRBD1 identical over 8 bases. Sequences were obtained from peripheral blood. The CDR3 reads CASTQDRDNEKLFF. The CDR3 DNA reads as TGTGCCAGCACCCAGGACAGGGATAATGAAAAACTGTTTTTT.